This T cell receptor (beta chain) was documented in a study of human T cells and chemical hapten exposure. The CDR3 runs to 14 residues. V lost 8 bases, J lost 7 bases, and 21 bases lay in between. CDR1 is MNHEY, CDR2 SVGAGI, per germline. Described time point: healthy volunteer bleed at 2 weeks. Unfractionated whole blood served as the source for total RNA extraction. TCRdb ran MiXCR on the RACE reads and lists one entry per CDR3 protein. This table has more than 70,000 distinct CDR3 sequences, about 8.6% appearing once. The sample taken for sequencing was whole blood. The source is a female donor in good health. Some clones in this sample may be carry-over from other donors' samples. V usage is TRBV6-5 and J usage is TRBJ2-7; D is possibly TRBD1 (5 bases). CDR3 sequence (DNA): TGTGCCAGCTCCGCCGACAGTGGTAGTCCAGAGCAGTACTTC. It codes for CASSADSGSPEQYF.